These 20 T cell receptor beta chains were sequenced from one sample in a study of identical twins. One entry per CDR3 protein results from TCRdb running MiXCR on the 5' RACE reads. The data hold hundreds of thousands of distinct CDR3 sequences, with approximately 20% observed a single time. The sample was also reused in another study, on yellow fever vaccine responses in identical twins.

Sequencing used CD4+ T cells sorted from blood. Source of these receptors: a woman between 18 and 29 years old in good health.

The rearrangement joins TRBV25-1 to TRBJ2-1; no definite D call. The CDR3 length is 12 residues. V was trimmed by 4 bases and J by 6 bases, leaving 7 bases between them. Germline V gives CDR1 MGHDK, CDR2 SYGVNS. Here the CDR3 DNA reads TGTGCCAGCAGTGGGAACTTCAATGAGCAGTTCTTC. Residues: CASSGNFNEQFF.

J is TRBJ1-5 and V is TRBV4-1; possible D gene TRBD1, 5 bases. CDR3 length: 17 residues. V lost 0 bases and J 1 base, leaving 13 bases between the germline ends. Per germline, CDR1 MGHRA and CDR2 YSYEKL. CDR3 in amino acids: CASSQDGGVGSNQPQHF. The CDR3 coding sequence is TGCGCCAGCAGCCAAGATGGAGGGGTAGGGAGCAATCAGCCCCAGCATTTT.

The V and J genes are TRBV6-1 and TRBJ2-7; TRBD2 matches at 11 bases. This CDR3 spans 14 amino acids. Germline CDR1 MNHNS, CDR2 SASEGT. V trimming: 6 bases; J trimming: 7 bases; junction bases outside the gene matches: 8. CDR3 amino acids: CASRRTSGPLEQYF. The CDR3 DNA follows: TGTGCCAGCAGGCGGACTAGCGGGCCCCTAGAGCAGTACTTC.

The V gene is TRBV12-3 or TRBV12-4, the J gene TRBJ1-6; 9 nucleotides align to TRBD1. This CDR3 region has 14 residues. J lost 9 bases, V lost 6 bases, and 6 bases had no gene match. The CDR3 DNA is TGTGCCAGCAGCTGGACAGGGGTGGGTTCACCCCTCCACTTT. It codes for CASSWTGVGSPLHF.

The chain has TRBV12-3 or TRBV12-4 and TRBJ2-7, with TRBD2 identical over 7 bases. V trimming: 3 bases; J trimming: 6 bases; junction bases outside the gene matches: 11. The CDR3 sequence is 15 residues long. The CDR3 is CASSFSAGVRGEQYF. DNA of the CDR3: TGTGCCAGCAGTTTCTCGGCGGGAGTGAGGGGCGAGCAGTACTTC.

This clonotype came up a few times. The CDR3 DNA is TGTGCCAGCAGGAGTGGCGGGACCGGCACCGGGGAGCTGTTTTTT. Translation: CASRSGGTGTGELFF. The V and J genes are TRBV6-1 and TRBJ2-2; tentatively, D is TRBD2 (6 bases). The CDR3 is made up of 15 amino acids. V was shortened by 6 bases and J by 4 bases, with 15 bases between the two germline ends. Germline values: CDR1 MNHNS, CDR2 SASEGT.

This clonotype was counted only a few times. The chain combines TRBV6-5 with TRBJ1-2, with D unclear. The germline gives CDR1 MNHEY, CDR2 SVGAGI. V was cut by 6 bases and J by 8 bases, with 13 bases left in between. CDR3 length equals 12 residues. The CDR3 DNA is TGTGCCAGCAGATCGACACGGTACGGCTACACCTTC. Encoded protein: CASRSTRYGYTF.

The V and J genes are TRBV14 and TRBJ1-6, with D hard to call. The CDR3 runs to 17 residues. The germline V gene encodes CDR1 SGHDN and CDR2 FVKESK. The V end lost 4 bases, the J end lost 0 bases, and 13 bases lay between the germline ends. The CDR3 nucleotides read TGTGCCAGCAGCCGTCCGGGGATAGACTCCTATAATTCACCCCTCCACTTT. Translated: CASSRPGIDSYNSPLHF.

This sequence joins TRBV11-1 and TRBJ2-3; 12 nucleotides agree with TRBD2. J lost 4 bases, V lost 6 bases, and 14 bases had no gene match. This CDR3 comprises 18 residues. The germline CDR1 and CDR2 sequences are SGHAT and FQDESV (reference sequence). For the CDR3, the DNA is TGTGCCAGCAGAGAGTCCTGGACTAGCGGGACGTGGGCAGATACGCAGTATTTT. Protein product: CASRESWTSGTWADTQYF.

This clonotype was found a few times. The rearrangement links TRBV19 to TRBJ1-5, with D unresolved. The CDR3 runs 14 residues. V lost 4 bases, J lost 4 bases, and 11 bases lay in between. Germline V gene lookup returns CDR1 LNHDA and CDR2 SQIVND (reference sequence). The CDR3 DNA sequence: TGTGCCAGTAGTACGACTGCTCAAAATCAGCCCCAGCATTTT. It translates to CASSTTAQNQPQHF.

The rearrangement uses TRBV7-3 and TRBJ2-5; D not resolved. Germline V gives CDR1 SGHTA, CDR2 FQGTGA. This CDR3 is 14 amino acids long. The V end was cut by 5 bases, the J end by 3 bases, with 13 bases between. The DNA for the CDR3 is TGTGCCAGCAGCCAACCGGACCGAGAAGAGACCCAGTACTTC. Its protein product is CASSQPDREETQYF.

In this sample, this clonotype turned up a few times. J is TRBJ2-1 and V is TRBV5-1, with D possibly being TRBD1 (5 bases). Trimming pared 0 bases from V and 6 bases from J, leaving 10 bases between. This CDR3 is 14 amino acids long. Germline assignment: CDR1 SGHRS and CDR2 YFSETQ. CDR3 DNA: TGCGCCAGCAGCTTGGCAGGGAATTTCAATGAGCAGTTCTTC. Protein: CASSLAGNFNEQFF.

This clonotype has ten or more counts. The CDR3 protein is CASIRTGLNTEAFF. DNA of the CDR3: TGTGCCAGCATCCGGACAGGTCTGAACACTGAAGCTTTCTTT. The chain recombines TRBV12-3 or TRBV12-4 with TRBJ1-1; 7 bases agree with TRBD1. J was trimmed by 0 bases and V by 7 bases; bases with no gene match: 5. This CDR3 spans 14 amino acids.

The V gene is TRBV10-3, the J gene TRBJ2-3; TRBD1 is a possible D gene (5 bases). CDR3 length: 15 residues. Trimming cost V 3 bases and J 2 bases, with 12 bases left between them. Germline CDR1 and CDR2: ENHRY and SYGVKD. CDR3 amino acids: CAISDLKGSTDTQYF. Written as DNA, the CDR3 is TGTGCCATCAGTGATTTGAAGGGGTCCACAGATACGCAGTATTTT.

The chain joins TRBV16 to TRBJ2-7; D is undetermined. The CDR3 has 15 amino acids. Germline V gene lookup returns CDR1 KGHSY and CDR2 FQNENV. V dropped 0 bases and J dropped 2 bases, with 11 bases sitting between them. The CDR3 protein is CASSQSQLGTYEQYF. In DNA form, the CDR3 reads TGTGCCAGCAGCCAATCTCAGCTGGGAACCTACGAGCAGTACTTC.

This sequence joins TRBV12-3 or TRBV12-4 and TRBJ2-3; TRBD2 agrees at 8 bases. V shed 6 bases, J shed 8 bases, and the junction held 16 bases outside the gene matches. This CDR3 contains 16 residues. This chain's CDR3 is CASSPSPGSRGGTQYF. CDR3 in DNA: TGTGCCAGCAGCCCCTCCCCGGGTTCCCGGGGGGGTACGCAGTATTTT.

The chain carries TRBV2 and TRBJ1-6, with D maybe TRBD1 (5 bases). CDR1 and CDR2 (germline): SNHLY, FYNNEI. Between the trimmed V and J ends, which lost 6 bases and 0 bases, there was a span of 18 bases. The CDR3 contains 18 residues. This CDR3 is CASRLSGYRGSYNSPLHF. For the CDR3, the DNA is TGTGCCAGCAGGCTCTCCGGTTATAGGGGCTCCTATAATTCACCCCTCCACTTT.

This clonotype was observed a handful of times. The chain carries TRBV15 and TRBJ2-1; TRBD2 matches at 14 bases. CDR1 and CDR2 from the germline V gene are LNHNV and YYDKDF (reference sequence). The J segment lost 5 bases and the V segment lost 0 bases, leaving 6 bases of the junction unmatched. The CDR3 length is 18 residues. The CDR3 DNA sequence: TGTGCCACCAGCAGAGACCCCGGGACTAGCGGGAGCAACAATGAGCAGTTCTTC. This translates into CATSRDPGTSGSNNEQFF.

This clonotype has more than one count but fewer than ten. This chain connects TRBV12-3 or TRBV12-4 to TRBJ2-2, with D maybe TRBD2 (7 bases). Trimming removed 3 bases at V and 9 bases at J, with 14 bases between. This CDR3 has 14 residues. Written as DNA, the CDR3 is TGTGCCAGCAGTTTTAAACAGGGAGGGAGGGAGCTGTTTTTT. Protein product: CASSFKQGGRELFF.

This clonotype occurred many times. The V call is TRBV5-1, the J call TRBJ2-1; 7 bases fit TRBD1. V shed 4 bases, J shed 0 bases, and the junction held 7 bases outside the gene matches. Per germline, CDR1 SGHRS and CDR2 YFSETQ. This CDR3 spans 16 amino acids. In DNA, the CDR3 is TGCGCCAGCAGCACCCGACAGGGAAGCTCCTACAATGAGCAGTTCTTC. Translation gives CASSTRQGSSYNEQFF.